This T cell receptor beta chain was identified in a study of blood T cells in healthy people across ages. PCR was performed a second time for roughly 7 to 11 cycles using a sample-barcoded 5' primer and a J-beta primer mix. TCRdb itself ran the 5' RACE reads through MiXCR, one entry per CDR3 protein. Among around 1,000,000 distinct CDR3 sequences listed, 35% to 40% were seen once. It was roughly 10 milliliters of peripheral blood that were drawn from each donor. The TCR originated in a man between 18 and 29 years old in good health. The sequencing input was blood.

The CDR3 spells CASRSLGVGDPGELFF. The CDR3 DNA follows: TGTGCCAGCAGGTCCTTGGGAGTAGGAGATCCCGGGGAGCTGTTTTTT. This chain connects TRBV5-6 to TRBJ2-2, with a tentative D call TRBD2 (5 bases). V lost 5 bases and J lost 6, with 20 bases in between. The CDR3 runs to 16 residues. Looked up from germline, CDR1 is SGHDT and CDR2 is YYEEEE. The whole variable domain, filled in from reference TRBV5-6 and TRBJ2-2, reads DAGVTQSPTHLIKTRGQQVTLRCSPKSGHDTVSWYQQALGQGPQFIFQYYEEEERQRGNFPDRFSGHQFPNYSSELNVNALLLGDSALYLCASRSLGVGDPGELFFGEGSRLTVL.